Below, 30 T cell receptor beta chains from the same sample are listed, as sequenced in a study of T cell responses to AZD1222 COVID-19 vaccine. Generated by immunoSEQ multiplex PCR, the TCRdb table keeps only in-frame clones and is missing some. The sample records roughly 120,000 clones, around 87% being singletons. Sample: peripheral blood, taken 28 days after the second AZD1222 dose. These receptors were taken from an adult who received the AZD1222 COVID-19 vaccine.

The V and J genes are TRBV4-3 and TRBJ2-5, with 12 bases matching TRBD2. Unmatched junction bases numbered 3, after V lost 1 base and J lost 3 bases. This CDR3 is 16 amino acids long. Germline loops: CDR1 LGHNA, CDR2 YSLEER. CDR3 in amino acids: CASSQALAGGEETQYF. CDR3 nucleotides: TGCGCCAGCAGCCAAGCCCTAGCGGGGGGGGAAGAGACCCAGTACTTC.

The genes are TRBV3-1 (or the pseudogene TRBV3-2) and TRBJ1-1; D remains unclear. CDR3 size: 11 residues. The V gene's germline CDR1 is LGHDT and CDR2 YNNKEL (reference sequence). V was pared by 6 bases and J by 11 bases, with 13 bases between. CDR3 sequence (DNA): TGTGCCAGCAGTTCAGGACTGGGGGCTTTCTTT. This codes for CASSSGLGAFF.

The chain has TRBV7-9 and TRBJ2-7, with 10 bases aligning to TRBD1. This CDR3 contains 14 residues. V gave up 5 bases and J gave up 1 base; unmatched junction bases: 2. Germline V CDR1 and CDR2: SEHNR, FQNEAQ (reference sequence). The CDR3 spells CASSGGQGSYEQYF. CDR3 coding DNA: TGTGCCAGCAGCGGGGGACAGGGGTCCTACGAGCAGTACTTC.

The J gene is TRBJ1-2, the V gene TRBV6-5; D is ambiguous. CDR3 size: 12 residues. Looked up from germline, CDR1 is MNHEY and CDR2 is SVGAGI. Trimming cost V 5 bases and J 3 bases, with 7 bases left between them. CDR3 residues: CASSHGDYGYTF. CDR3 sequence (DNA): TGTGCCAGCAGTCATGGGGACTATGGCTACACCTTC.

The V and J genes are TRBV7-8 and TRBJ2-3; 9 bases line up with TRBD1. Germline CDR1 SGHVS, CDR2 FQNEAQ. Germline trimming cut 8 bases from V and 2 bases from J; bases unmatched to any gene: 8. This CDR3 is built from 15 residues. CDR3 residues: CASGRTGDTTDTQYF. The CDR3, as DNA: TGTGCCAGCGGCCGGACAGGGGATACCACAGATACGCAGTATTTT.

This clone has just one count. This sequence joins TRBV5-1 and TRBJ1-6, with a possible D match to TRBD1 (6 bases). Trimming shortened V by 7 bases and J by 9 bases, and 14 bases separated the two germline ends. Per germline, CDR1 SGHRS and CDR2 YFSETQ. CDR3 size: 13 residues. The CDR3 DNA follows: TGCGCCAGCCGTGTCAGGGGCGGTTCACCCCTCCACTTT. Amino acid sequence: CASRVRGGSPLHF.

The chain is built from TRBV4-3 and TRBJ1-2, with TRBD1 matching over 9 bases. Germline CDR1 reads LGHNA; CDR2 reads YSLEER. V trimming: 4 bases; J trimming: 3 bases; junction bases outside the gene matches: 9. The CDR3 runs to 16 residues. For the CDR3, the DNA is TGCGCCAGCAGCCCCGGGACAGGGCCTAGAGACTATGGCTACACCTTC. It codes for CASSPGTGPRDYGYTF.

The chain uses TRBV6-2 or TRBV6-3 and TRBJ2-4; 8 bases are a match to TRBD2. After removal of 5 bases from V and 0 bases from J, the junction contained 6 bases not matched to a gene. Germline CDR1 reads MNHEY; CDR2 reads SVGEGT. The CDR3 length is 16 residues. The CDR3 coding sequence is TGTGCCAGCAGTAAACTAGCGGCCCTAGCCAAAAACATTCAGTACTTC. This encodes CASSKLAALAKNIQYF.

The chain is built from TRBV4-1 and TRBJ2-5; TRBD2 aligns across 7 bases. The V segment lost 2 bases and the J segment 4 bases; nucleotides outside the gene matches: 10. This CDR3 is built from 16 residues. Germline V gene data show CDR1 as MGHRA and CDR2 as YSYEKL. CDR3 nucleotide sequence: TGCGCCAGCAGCCAACCGACTAGCCCGGCGCTAGAGACCCAGTACTTC. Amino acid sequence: CASSQPTSPALETQYF.

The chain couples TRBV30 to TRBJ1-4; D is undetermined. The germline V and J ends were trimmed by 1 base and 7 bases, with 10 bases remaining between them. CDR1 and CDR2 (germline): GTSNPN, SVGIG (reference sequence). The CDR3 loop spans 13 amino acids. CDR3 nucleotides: TGTGCCTGGAGTGCCCAGACGGGTGAAAAACTGTTTTTT. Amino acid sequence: CAWSAQTGEKLFF.

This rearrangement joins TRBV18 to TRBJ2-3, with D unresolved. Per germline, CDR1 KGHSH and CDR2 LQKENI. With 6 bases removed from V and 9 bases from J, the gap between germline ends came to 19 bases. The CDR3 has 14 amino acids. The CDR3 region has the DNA TGTGCCAGCTCCCCCCCCTTCCGTCGCGAGACGCAGTATTTT. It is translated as CASSPPFRRETQYF.

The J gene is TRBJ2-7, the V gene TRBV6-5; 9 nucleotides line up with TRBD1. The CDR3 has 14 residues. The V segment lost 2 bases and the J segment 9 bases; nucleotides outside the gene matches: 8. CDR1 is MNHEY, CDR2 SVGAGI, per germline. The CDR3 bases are TGTGCCAGCAGTTACCAAACCGACAGGGGGACGCAGTACTTC. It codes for CASSYQTDRGTQYF.

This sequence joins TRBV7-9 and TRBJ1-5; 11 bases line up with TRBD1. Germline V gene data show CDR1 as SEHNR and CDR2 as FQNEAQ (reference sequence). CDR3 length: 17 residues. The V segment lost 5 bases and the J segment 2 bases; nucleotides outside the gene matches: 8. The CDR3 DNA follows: TGTGCCAGCAGCCGTTTTCCGGGACAGGGGGGCAATCAGCCCCAGCATTTT. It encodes CASSRFPGQGGNQPQHF. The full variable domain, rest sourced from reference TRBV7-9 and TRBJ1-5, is DTGVSQNPRHKITKRGQNVTFRCDPISEHNRLYWYRQTLGQGPEFLTYFQNEAQLEKSRLLSDRFSAERPKGSFSTLEIQRTEQGDSAMYLCASSRFPGQGGNQPQHFGDGTRLSIL.

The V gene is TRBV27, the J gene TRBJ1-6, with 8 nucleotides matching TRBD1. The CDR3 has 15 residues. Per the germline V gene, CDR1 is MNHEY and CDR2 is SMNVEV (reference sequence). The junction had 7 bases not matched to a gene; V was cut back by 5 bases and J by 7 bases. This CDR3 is CASSRIQGANSPLHF. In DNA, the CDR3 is TGTGCCAGCAGTCGCATTCAGGGGGCGAATTCACCCCTCCACTTT.

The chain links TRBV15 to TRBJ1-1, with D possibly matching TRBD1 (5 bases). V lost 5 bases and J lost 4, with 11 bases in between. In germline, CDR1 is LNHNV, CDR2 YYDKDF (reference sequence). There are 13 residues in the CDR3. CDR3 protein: CATSRLDITEAFF. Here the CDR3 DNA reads TGTGCCACCAGCCGCTTGGACATCACTGAAGCTTTCTTT.

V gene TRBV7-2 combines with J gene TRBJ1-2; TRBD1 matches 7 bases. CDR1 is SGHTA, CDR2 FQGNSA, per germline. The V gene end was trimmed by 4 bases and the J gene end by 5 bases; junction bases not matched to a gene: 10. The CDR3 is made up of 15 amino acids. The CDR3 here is CASSSGGGPLYGYTF. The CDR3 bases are TGTGCCAGCAGCTCAGGGGGAGGTCCCCTATATGGCTACACCTTC.

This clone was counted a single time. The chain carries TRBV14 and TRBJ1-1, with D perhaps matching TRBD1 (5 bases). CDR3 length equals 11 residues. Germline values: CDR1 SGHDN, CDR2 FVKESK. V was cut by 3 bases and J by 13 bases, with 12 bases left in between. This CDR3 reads CASSQTERIFF. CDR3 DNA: TGTGCCAGCAGCCAGACAGAGAGGATTTTCTTT.

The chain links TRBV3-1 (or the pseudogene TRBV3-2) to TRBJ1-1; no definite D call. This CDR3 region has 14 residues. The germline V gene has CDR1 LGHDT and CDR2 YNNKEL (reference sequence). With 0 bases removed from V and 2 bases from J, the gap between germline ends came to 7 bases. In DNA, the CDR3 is TGTGCCAGCAGCCAAGATCTGCCTAACACTGAAGCTTTCTTT. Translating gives CASSQDLPNTEAFF.

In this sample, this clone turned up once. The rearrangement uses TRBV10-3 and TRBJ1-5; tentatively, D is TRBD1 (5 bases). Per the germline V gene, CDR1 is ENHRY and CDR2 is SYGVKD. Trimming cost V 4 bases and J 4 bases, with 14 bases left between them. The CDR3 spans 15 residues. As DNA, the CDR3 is TGTGCCATCAGTGGACGCTCCGGGACTAATCAGCCCCAGCATTTT. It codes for CAISGRSGTNQPQHF.

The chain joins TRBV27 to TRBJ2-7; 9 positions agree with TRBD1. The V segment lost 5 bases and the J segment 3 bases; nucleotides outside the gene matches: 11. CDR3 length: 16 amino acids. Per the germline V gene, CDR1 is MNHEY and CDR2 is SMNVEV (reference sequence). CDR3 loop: CASSPGQGISHYEQYF. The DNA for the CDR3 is TGTGCCAGCAGTCCGGGACAGGGAATCTCCCACTACGAGCAGTACTTC.

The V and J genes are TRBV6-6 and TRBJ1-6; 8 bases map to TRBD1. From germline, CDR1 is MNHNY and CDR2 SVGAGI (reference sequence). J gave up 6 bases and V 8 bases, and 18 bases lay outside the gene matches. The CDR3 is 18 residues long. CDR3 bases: TGTGCCAGCGGTCCGGACGTAGGACAGGGTTTTATTAATTCACCCCTCCACTTT. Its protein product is CASGPDVGQGFINSPLHF.

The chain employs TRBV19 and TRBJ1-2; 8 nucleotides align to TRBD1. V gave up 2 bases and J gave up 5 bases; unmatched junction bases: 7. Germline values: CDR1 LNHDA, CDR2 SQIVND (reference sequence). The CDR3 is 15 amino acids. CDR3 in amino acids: CASSITTGVVYGYTF. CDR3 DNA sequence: TGTGCCAGTAGTATAACGACAGGGGTGGTGTATGGCTACACCTTC. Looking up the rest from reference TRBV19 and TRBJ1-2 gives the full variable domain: DGGITQSPKYLFRKEGQNVTLSCEQNLNHDAMYWYRQDPGQGLRLIYYSQIVNDFQKGDIAEGYSVSREKKESFPLTVTSAQKNPTAFYLCASSITTGVVYGYTFGSGTRLTVV.

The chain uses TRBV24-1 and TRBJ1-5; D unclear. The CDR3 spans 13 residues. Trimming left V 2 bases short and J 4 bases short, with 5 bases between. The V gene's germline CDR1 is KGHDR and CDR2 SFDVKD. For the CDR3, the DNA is TGTGCCACCAGTGATTCCAGAAATCAGCCCCAGCATTTT. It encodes CATSDSRNQPQHF.

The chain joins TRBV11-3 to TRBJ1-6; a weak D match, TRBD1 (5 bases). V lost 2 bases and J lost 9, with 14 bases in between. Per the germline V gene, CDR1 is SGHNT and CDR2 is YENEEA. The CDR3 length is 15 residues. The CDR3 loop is CASSLSLQRGSPLHF. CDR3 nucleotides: TGTGCCAGCAGCTTATCTTTACAGAGGGGTTCACCCCTCCACTTT.

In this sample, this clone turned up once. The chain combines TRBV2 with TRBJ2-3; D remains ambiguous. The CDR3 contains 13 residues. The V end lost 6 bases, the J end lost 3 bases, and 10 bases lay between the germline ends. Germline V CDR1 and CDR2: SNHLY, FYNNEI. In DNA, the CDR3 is TGTGCCAGCAGCCAAAACCCGACAGATACGCAGTATTTT. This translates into CASSQNPTDTQYF.

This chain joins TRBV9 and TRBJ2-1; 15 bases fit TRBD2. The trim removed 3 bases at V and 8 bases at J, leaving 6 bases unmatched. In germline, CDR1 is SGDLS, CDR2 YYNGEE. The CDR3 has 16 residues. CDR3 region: CASSAKGLAGGYEQFF. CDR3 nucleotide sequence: TGTGCCAGCAGCGCCAAAGGACTAGCGGGGGGGTATGAGCAGTTCTTC. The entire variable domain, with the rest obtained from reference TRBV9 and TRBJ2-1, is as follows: DSGVTQTPKHLITATGQRVTLRCSPRSGDLSVYWYQQSLDQGLQFLIQYYNGEERAKGNILERFSAQQFPDLHSELNLSSLELGDSALYFCASSAKGLAGGYEQFFGPGTRLTVL.

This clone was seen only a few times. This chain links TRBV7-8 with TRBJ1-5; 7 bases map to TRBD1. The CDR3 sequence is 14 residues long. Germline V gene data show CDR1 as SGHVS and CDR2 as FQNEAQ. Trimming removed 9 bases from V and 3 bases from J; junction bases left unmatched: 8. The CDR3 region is CASATGAYNQPQHF. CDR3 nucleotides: TGTGCCAGTGCCACAGGGGCCTACAATCAGCCCCAGCATTTT.

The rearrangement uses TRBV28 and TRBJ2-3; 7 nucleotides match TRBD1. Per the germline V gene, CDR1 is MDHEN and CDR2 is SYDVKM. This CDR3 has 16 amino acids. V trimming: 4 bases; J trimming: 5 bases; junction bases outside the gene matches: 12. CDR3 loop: CASSSPGRAGGDTQYF. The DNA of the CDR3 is TGTGCCAGCAGTTCCCCGGGCAGGGCAGGGGGAGATACGCAGTATTTT.

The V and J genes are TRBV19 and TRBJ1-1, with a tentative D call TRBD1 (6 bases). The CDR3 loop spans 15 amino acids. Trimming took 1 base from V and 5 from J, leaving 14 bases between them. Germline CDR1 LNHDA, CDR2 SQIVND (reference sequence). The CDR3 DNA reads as TGTGCCAGTAGTATAGCCCCGGGGGCAAGGACTGAAGCTTTCTTT. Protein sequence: CASSIAPGARTEAFF. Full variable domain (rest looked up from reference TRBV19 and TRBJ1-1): DGGITQSPKYLFRKEGQNVTLSCEQNLNHDAMYWYRQDPGQGLRLIYYSQIVNDFQKGDIAEGYSVSREKKESFPLTVTSAQKNPTAFYLCASSIAPGARTEAFFGQGTRLTVV.

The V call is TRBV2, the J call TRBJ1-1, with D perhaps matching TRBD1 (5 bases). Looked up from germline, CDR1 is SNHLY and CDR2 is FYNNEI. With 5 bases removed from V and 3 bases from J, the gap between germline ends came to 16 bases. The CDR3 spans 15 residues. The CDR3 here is CASSQGLVRDTEAFF. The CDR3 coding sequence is TGTGCCAGCAGTCAGGGCTTGGTGAGGGACACTGAAGCTTTCTTT.